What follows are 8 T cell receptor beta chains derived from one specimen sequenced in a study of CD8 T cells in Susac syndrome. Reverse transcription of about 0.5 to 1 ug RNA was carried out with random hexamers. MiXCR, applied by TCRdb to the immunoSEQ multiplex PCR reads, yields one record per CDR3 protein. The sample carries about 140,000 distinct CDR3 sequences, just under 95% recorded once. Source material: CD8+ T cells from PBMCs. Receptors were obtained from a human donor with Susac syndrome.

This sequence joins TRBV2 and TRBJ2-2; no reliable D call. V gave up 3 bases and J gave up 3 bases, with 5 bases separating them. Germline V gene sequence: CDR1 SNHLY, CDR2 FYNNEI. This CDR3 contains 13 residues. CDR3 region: CASSEGYTGELFF. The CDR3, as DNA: TGTGCCAGCAGTGAGGGATACACCGGGGAGCTGTTTTTT.

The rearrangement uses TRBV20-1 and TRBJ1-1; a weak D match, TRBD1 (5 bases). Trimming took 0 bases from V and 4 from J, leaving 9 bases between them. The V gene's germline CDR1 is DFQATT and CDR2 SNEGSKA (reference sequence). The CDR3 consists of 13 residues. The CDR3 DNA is TGCAGTGCTAGAGACGGGGGAGGCACTGAAGCTTTCTTT. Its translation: CSARDGGGTEAFF.

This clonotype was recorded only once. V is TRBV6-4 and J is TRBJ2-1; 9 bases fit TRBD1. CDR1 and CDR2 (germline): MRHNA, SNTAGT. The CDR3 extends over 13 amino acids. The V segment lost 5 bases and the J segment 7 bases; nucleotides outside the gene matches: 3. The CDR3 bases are TGTGCCAGCAGTCCGGGACAGGGAAATGAGCAGTTCTTC. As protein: CASSPGQGNEQFF.

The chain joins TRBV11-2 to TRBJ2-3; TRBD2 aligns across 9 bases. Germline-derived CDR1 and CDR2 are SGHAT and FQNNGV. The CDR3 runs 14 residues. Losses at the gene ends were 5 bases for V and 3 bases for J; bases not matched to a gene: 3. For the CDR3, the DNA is TGTGCCAGCAGCGTGAGCGGGGGGACAGATACGCAGTATTTT. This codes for CASSVSGGTDTQYF.

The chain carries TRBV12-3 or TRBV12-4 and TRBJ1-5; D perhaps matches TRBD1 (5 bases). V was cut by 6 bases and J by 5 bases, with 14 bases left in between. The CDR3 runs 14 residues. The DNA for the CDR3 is TGTGCCAGCAGCCCGGAGACAGTCTATCAGCCCCAGCATTTT. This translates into CASSPETVYQPQHF.

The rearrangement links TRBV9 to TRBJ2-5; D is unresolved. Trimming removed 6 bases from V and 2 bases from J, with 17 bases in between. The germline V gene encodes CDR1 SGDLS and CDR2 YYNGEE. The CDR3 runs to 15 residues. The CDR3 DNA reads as TGTGCCAGCACAGAAACGGAGACTGCTCAAGAGACCCAGTACTTC. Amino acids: CASTETETAQETQYF.

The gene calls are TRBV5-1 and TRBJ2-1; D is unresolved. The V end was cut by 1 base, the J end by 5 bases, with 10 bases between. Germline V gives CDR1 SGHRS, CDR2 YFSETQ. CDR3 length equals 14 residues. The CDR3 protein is CASSLFQSDNEQFF. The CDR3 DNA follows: TGCGCCAGCAGCTTGTTTCAGTCCGACAATGAGCAGTTCTTC.

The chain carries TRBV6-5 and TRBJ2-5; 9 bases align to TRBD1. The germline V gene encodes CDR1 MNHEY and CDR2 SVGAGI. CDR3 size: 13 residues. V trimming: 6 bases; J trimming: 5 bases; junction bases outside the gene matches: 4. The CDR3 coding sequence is TGTGCCAGCAGATACAGGGGGCGGGAGACCCAGTACTTC. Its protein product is CASRYRGRETQYF.